The source of this T cell receptor beta chain is a study of blood T cell repertoires in COVID-19. Among Cohort 3 donors, those recovered had two negative PCRs, clearance, or symptom resolution. Trimming took off 3 bases at V and 9 bases at J, with 15 bases between the two ends. Germline V gene sequence: CDR1 DFQATT, CDR2 SNEGSKA (reference sequence). This CDR3 is built from 13 residues. This clone showed up just once. Repertoires were generated with immunoSEQ multiplex PCR, while TCRdb's copy carries only in-frame clones and drops some. Of 180,000 or so clones in the sample, about 89% were seen once. The sequence came from a woman younger than 35 who had recovered from COVID-19. V gene TRBV20-1 combines with J gene TRBJ1-5; the D gene is possibly TRBD1 (5 bases). The sample consisted of PBMCs or T cells enriched from blood (not recorded which). The CDR3 DNA sequence: TGCAGTGCTAGTTCGGCGGGGCTCCGGCCCCAGCATTTT. Translated: CSASSAGLRPQHF.